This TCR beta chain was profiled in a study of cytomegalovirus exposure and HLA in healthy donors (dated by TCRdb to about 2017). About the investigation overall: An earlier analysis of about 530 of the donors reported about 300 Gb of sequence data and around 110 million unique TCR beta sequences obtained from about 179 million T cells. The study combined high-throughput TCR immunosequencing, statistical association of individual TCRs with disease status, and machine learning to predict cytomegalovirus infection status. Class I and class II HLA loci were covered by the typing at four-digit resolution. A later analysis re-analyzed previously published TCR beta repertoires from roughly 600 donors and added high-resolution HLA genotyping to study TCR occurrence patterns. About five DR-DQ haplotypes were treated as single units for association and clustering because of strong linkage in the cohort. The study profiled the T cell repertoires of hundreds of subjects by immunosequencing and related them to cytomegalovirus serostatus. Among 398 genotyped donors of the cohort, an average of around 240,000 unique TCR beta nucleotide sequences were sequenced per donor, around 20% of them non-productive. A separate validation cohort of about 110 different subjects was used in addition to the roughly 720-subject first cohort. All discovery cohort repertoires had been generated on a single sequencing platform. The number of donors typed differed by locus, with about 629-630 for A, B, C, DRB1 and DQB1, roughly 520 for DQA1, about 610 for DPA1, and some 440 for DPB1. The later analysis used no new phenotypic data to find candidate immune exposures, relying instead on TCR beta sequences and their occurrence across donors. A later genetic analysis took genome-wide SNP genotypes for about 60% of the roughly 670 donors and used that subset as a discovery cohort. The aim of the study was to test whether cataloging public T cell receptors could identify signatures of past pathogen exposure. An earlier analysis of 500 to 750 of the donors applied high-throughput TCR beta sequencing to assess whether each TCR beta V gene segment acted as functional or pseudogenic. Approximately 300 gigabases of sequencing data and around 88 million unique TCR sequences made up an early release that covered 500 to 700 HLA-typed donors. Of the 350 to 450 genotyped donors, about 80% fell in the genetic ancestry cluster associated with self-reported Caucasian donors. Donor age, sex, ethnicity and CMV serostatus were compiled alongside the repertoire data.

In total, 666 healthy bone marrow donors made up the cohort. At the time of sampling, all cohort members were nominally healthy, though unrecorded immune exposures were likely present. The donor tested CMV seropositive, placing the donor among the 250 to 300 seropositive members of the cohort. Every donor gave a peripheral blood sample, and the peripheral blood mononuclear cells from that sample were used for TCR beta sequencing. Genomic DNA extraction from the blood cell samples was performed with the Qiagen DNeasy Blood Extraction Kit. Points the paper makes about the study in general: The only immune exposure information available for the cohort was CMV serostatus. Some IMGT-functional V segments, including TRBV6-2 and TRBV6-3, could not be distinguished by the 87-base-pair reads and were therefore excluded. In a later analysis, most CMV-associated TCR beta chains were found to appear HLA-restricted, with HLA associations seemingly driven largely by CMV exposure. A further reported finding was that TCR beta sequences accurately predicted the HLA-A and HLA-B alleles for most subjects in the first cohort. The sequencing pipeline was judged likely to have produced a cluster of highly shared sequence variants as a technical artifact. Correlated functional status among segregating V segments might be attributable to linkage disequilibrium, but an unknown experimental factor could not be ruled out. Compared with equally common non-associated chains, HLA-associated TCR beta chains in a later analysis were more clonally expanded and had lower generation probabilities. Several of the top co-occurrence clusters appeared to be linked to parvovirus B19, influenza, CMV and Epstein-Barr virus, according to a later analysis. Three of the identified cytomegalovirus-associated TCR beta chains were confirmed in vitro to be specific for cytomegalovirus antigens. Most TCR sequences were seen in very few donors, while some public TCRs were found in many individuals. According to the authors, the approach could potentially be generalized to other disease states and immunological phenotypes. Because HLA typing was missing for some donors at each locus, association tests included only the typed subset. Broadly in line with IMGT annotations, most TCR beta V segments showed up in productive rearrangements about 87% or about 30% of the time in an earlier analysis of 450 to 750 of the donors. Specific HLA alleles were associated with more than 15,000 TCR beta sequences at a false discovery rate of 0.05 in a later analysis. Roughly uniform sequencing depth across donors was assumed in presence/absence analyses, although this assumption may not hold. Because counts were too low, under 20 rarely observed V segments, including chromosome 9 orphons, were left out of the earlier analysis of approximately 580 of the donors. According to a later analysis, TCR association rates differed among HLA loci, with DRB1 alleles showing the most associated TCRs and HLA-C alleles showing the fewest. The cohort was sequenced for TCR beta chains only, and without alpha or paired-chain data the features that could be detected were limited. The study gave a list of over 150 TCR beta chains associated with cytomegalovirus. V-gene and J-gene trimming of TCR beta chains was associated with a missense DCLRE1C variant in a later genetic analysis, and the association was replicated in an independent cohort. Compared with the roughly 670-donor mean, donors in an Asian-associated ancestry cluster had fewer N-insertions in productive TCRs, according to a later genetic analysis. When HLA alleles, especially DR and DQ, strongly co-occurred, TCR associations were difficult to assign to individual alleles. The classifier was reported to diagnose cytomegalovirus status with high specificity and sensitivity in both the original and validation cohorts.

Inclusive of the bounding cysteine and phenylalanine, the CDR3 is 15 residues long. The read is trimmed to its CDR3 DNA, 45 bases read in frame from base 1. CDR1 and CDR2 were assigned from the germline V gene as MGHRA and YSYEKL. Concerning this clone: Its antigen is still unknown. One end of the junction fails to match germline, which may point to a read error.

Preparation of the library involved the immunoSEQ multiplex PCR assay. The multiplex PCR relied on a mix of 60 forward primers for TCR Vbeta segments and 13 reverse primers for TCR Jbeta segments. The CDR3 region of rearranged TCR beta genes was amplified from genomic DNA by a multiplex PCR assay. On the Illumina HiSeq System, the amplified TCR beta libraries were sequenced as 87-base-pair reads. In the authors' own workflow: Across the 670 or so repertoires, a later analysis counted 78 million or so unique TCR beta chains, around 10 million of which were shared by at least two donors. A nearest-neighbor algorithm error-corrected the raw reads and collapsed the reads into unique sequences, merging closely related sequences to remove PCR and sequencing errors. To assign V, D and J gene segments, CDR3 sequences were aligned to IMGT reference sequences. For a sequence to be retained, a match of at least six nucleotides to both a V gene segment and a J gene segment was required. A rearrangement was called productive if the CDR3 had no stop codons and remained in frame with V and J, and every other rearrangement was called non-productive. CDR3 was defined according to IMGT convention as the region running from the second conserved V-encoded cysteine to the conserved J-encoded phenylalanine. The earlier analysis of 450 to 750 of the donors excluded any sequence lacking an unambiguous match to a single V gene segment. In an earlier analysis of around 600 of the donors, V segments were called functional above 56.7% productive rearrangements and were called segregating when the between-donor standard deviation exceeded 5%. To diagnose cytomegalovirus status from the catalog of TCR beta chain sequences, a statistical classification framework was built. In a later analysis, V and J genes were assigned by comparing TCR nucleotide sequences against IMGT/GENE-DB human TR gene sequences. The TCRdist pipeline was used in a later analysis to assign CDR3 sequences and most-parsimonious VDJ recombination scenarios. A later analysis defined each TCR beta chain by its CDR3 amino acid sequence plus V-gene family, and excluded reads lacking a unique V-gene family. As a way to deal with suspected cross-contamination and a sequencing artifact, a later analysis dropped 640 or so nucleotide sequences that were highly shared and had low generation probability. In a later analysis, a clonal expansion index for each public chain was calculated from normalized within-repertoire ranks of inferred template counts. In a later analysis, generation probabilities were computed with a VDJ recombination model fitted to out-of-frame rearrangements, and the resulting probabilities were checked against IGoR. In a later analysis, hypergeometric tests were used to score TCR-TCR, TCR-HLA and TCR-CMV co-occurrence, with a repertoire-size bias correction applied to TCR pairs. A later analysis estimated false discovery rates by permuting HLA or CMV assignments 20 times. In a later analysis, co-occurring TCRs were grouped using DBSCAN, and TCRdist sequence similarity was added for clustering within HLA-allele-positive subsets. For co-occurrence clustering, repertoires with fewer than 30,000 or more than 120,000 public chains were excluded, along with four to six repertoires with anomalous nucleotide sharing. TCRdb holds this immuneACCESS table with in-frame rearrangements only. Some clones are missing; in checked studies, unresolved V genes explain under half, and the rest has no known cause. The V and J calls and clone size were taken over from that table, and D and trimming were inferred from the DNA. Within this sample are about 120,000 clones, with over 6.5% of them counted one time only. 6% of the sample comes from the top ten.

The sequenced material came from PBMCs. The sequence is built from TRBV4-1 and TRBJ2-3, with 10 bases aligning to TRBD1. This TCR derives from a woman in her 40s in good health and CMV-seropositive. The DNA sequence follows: TGCGCCAGCAGCCGAGGGACAGGGGTCACAGATAAGCAGTATTTT. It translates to CASSRGTGVTDKQYF.